These 12 T cell receptor beta chains came from one sample sequenced in a study of blood T cell repertoires in COVID-19. Sequenced by immunoSEQ multiplex PCR; TCRdb stores in-frame clones only, minus some. The sample has about 160,000 clones, roughly 78% seen once. Input material: peripheral blood. All receptors come from an older woman with COVID-19, enrolled during active disease.

The chain combines TRBV15 with TRBJ2-2, with a possible D match to TRBD2 (5 bases). This CDR3 contains 15 residues. The V gene's germline CDR1 is LNHNV and CDR2 YYDKDF (reference sequence). V dropped 4 bases and J dropped 2 bases, with 11 bases sitting between them. The CDR3 nucleotides read TGTGCCACCAGCATGGGCGGGCCAAACACCGGGGAGCTGTTTTTT. Its protein product is CATSMGGPNTGELFF.

To note about this clone: Other DNA sequences in this specimen translate into the identical CDR3. The rearrangement joins TRBV5-1 to TRBJ2-1, with 9 positions matching TRBD2. The V gene end was trimmed by 3 bases and the J gene end by 4 bases; junction bases not matched to a gene: 2. This CDR3 has 14 residues. Germline V gene lookup returns CDR1 SGHRS and CDR2 YFSETQ. CDR3 DNA sequence: TGCGCCAGCAGCTCTAGCGGGGCTTACAATGAGCAGTTCTTC. Its translation is CASSSSGAYNEQFF.

The chain uses TRBV28 and TRBJ1-2, with no clear D. The germline CDR1 and CDR2 sequences are MDHEN and SYDVKM. Trimming stripped 5 bases from V and 0 bases from J, with 10 bases between. CDR3 length equals 14 residues. The CDR3 coding sequence is TGTGCCAGCAGTCGACTGGGAGCTAACTATGGCTACACCTTC. This gives the protein CASSRLGANYGYTF.

V and J are TRBV19 and TRBJ2-2; 7 bases map to TRBD1. The J segment lost 2 bases and the V segment lost 9 bases, leaving 6 bases of the junction unmatched. The CDR3 runs to 14 residues. The germline gives CDR1 LNHDA, CDR2 SQIVND (reference sequence). The CDR3 bases are TGTGCCAGCACGGGACAGCCAAACACCGGGGAGCTGTTTTTT. Translation: CASTGQPNTGELFF.

This sequence joins TRBV2 and TRBJ2-7; 9 bases are shared with TRBD2. This CDR3 is built from 15 residues. Germline loops: CDR1 SNHLY, CDR2 FYNNEI. V lost 1 base to trimming and J lost 2 bases; unmatched junction nucleotides: 3. DNA of the CDR3: TGTGCCAGCAGTGAAGGATTAGCGGGAGCCTACGAGCAGTACTTC. Translated, it gives CASSEGLAGAYEQYF. Drawing the rest from reference TRBV2 and TRBJ2-7, the complete variable domain is EPEVTQTPSHQVTQMGQEVILRCVPISNHLYFYWYRQILGQKVEFLVSFYNNEISEKSEIFDDQFSVERPDGSNFTLKIRSTKLEDSAMYFCASSEGLAGAYEQYFGPGTRLTVT.

This clone was found many times. The V call is TRBV20-1, the J call TRBJ2-7; D is perhaps TRBD1 (5 bases). CDR3 size: 11 residues. Germline values: CDR1 DFQATT, CDR2 SNEGSKA (reference sequence). The ends were cut back, 2 bases at V and 3 bases at J, with 5 bases in the middle. The CDR3 is CSARQGYEQYF. As DNA, the CDR3 is TGCAGTGCTAGACAGGGCTACGAGCAGTACTTC.

This clone was seen once. V is TRBV7-3 and J is TRBJ2-1, with 10 bases matching TRBD2. The CDR3 spans 14 residues. In germline, CDR1 is SGHTA, CDR2 FQGTGA. V lost 3 bases to trimming and J lost 4 bases; unmatched junction nucleotides: 0. Written as DNA, the CDR3 is TGTGCCAGCAGCTTTAGCGGGGGGTACAATGAGCAGTTCTTC. This encodes CASSFSGGYNEQFF.

In regard to this clone: Here the CDR3 omits its conserved ending phenylalanine or tryptophan, so a read error is the likely source. No DNA is shown, since the ends of the CDR3 on it are uncertain; the CDR3 is the one TCRdb lists. This chain links TRBV7-8 with TRBJ2-2; the table gives TRBD2 as D, unverified against the DNA. Germline V gene sequence: CDR1 SGHVS, CDR2 FQNEAQ. The CDR3 comprises 16 residues, both ends counted. The CDR3 sequence: CASSTFGGLAGGGIIL.

The genes are TRBV7-8 and TRBJ1-5, with 8 bases matching TRBD1. Looked up from germline, CDR1 is SGHVS and CDR2 is FQNEAQ. This CDR3 has 14 residues. With V trimmed by 3 bases and J by 6 bases, 4 bases remained unmatched. The CDR3 is CASSFQGATQPQHF. CDR3 nucleotide sequence: TGTGCCAGCAGCTTTCAGGGGGCGACTCAGCCCCAGCATTTT.

The chain employs TRBV10-2 and TRBJ1-6; possible D gene TRBD1, 6 bases. There are 14 residues in the CDR3. Germline CDR1 WSHSY, CDR2 SAAADI. Trimming took 6 bases from V and 6 from J, leaving 12 bases between them. The CDR3 spells CASRDGQSNSPLHF. In DNA form, the CDR3 reads TGCGCCAGCAGAGACGGACAGAGTAATTCACCCCTCCACTTT.

The J gene is TRBJ1-2, the V gene TRBV28, with a possible D match to TRBD1 (6 bases). The germline V gene has CDR1 MDHEN and CDR2 SYDVKM. The CDR3 length is 14 residues. Trimming left V 7 bases short and J 7 bases short, with 19 bases between. CDR3 in DNA: TGTGCCAGCACCCCCCCAGGGGTAGTGCGTGGCTACACCTTC. Translation: CASTPPGVVRGYTF.

This clone was detected only a few times. This chain uses TRBV3-1 (or the pseudogene TRBV3-2) with TRBJ1-2, with a weak D call TRBD1 (6 bases). The ends were cut back, 1 base at V and 2 bases at J, with 11 bases in the middle. The germline CDR1 and CDR2 sequences are LGHDT and YNNKEL (reference sequence). CDR3 length: 15 amino acids. CDR3 residues: CASSQGRQVNYGYTF. CDR3 coding DNA: TGTGCCAGCAGCCAAGGGAGACAGGTCAACTATGGCTACACCTTC.